This TCR beta chain was sequenced for a study of cytomegalovirus exposure and HLA in healthy donors (dated by TCRdb to 2016 to 2017). Regarding the study in general: An earlier analysis of approximately 640 of the donors reported more than 250 Gb of sequence data and some 120 million unique TCR beta sequences from roughly 200 million T cells. In the later analysis, no new phenotypic data were used to find candidate immune exposures; instead, reliance was placed on TCR beta sequences and their occurrence across donors. A later analysis re-examined previously published TCR beta repertoires from about 670 donors and added high-resolution HLA genotyping to investigate patterns of TCR occurrence. In a later genetic analysis, genome-wide SNP genotypes for about three fifths of the roughly 670 donors were used, and that subset was treated as a discovery cohort. High-throughput TCR immunosequencing, statistical association of individual TCRs with disease status, and machine learning were combined to predict cytomegalovirus infection status. In addition to the first cohort of hundreds of subjects, a separate validation cohort of 120 different subjects was used. Typing coverage varied by locus: about 629-640 donors for A, B, C, DRB1 and DQB1; approximately 500 for DQA1; about 600 for DPA1; around 490 for DPB1. Among 398 genotyped donors of the cohort, an average of around 240,000 unique TCR beta nucleotide sequences were sequenced per donor, roughly 20% of them non-productive. Donor age, sex, ethnicity and CMV serostatus were compiled alongside the repertoire data. Class I and class II HLA loci were covered by the typing at four-digit resolution. The study profiled the T cell repertoires of more than 500 subjects by immunosequencing and related them to cytomegalovirus serostatus. The genetic ancestry cluster associated with self-reported Caucasian donors included over 80% of the 300 to 450 genotyped donors. Every repertoire in the discovery cohort had been generated on one and the same sequencing platform. Because of strong linkage in the cohort, roughly five DR-DQ haplotypes were treated as single units for association and clustering. The study was designed to test whether signatures of past pathogen exposure could be identified by cataloging public T cell receptors. To decide whether each TCR beta V gene segment behaved as functional or pseudogenic, an earlier analysis of fewer than 750 of the donors relied on high-throughput TCR beta sequencing. Around 320 gigabases of sequencing data and roughly 90 million unique TCR sequences were included in an early release covering roughly 700 HLA-typed donors.

Of note for this clone: This receptor's antigen is unknown. Base-call qualities are not available, and no considerably larger clone is one nucleotide away.

The cohort consisted of fewer than 700 healthy bone marrow donors. At the time of sampling, every cohort member was nominally healthy, though immune exposures that went unrecorded were likely present. The donor tested CMV seropositive, placing the donor among the 290 or so seropositive members of the cohort. A peripheral blood sample was provided by each donor, and peripheral blood mononuclear cells were used for TCR beta sequencing. The Qiagen DNeasy Blood Extraction Kit was used to extract genomic DNA from the blood cell samples. Here V drops 5 bases and J drops 0 bases, and the junction holds 4 bases not matched to any gene. From cysteine to phenylalanine, the CDR3 is 15 amino acids long. CDR3 DNA only is kept here, 45 bases in frame from base 1. According to the germline V gene (reference sequence), CDR1 reads SGHNT and CDR2 reads YYREEE. The paper as a whole reports these results and caveats: In a later analysis, several top co-occurrence clusters were reported to appear linked to parvovirus B19, influenza, CMV and Epstein-Barr virus. CMV serostatus was the only immune exposure information available for the cohort. At a false discovery rate of 0.05, a later analysis linked about 16,000 TCR beta sequences to specific HLA alleles. Correlated functional status among segregating V segments might be attributable to linkage disequilibrium, but an unknown experimental factor could not be ruled out. A further reported finding was that TCR beta sequences accurately predicted the HLA-A and HLA-B alleles for most subjects in the first cohort. Some IMGT-functional V segments, including TRBV6-2 and TRBV6-3, could not be told apart with the 87-base-pair reads, so those segments were excluded. Because counts were too low, about 15 rarely observed V segments, including chromosome 9 orphons, were left out of the earlier analysis of some 640 of the donors. The presence/absence analyses assumed that sequencing depth was roughly uniform across donors, and that assumption may not be true. This cohort had only TCR beta chains sequenced, and the lack of alpha or paired-chain data limited which features could be detected. In an earlier analysis of some 500 of the donors, most TCR beta V segments appeared in productive rearrangements about 87% or about 30% of the time, broadly matching IMGT annotations. V-gene and J-gene trimming of TCR beta chains was associated with a missense DCLRE1C variant in a later genetic analysis, and the association was replicated in an independent cohort. In vitro tests confirmed that a few of the cytomegalovirus-associated TCR beta chains recognize cytomegalovirus antigens. The study gave a list of some 150 TCR beta chains associated with cytomegalovirus. A later analysis found that most CMV-associated TCR beta chains appeared HLA-restricted, with HLA associations seemingly driven largely by CMV exposure. When HLA alleles, especially DR and DQ, strongly co-occurred, attributing TCR associations to individual alleles was difficult. According to the authors, the approach could potentially be generalized to other disease states and immunological phenotypes. HLA typing was unavailable for some donors at each locus, so association tests used only the typed subset. In a later analysis, HLA-associated TCR beta chains showed more clonal expansion and lower generation probabilities than non-associated chains that were equally common. Cytomegalovirus status was reported to be diagnosed by the classifier with high specificity and sensitivity in both the original and validation cohorts. Most TCR sequences were seen in very few donors, while some public TCRs were found in many individuals. In a later analysis, TCR association rates were found to vary across HLA loci, with the most associated TCRs seen for DRB1 alleles and the fewest for HLA-C alleles. Compared with the roughly 670-donor mean, donors in an Asian-associated ancestry cluster had fewer N-insertions in productive TCRs, according to a later genetic analysis. A cluster of highly shared sequence variants was judged likely to represent a technical artifact of the sequencing pipeline.

Library generation was performed with the immunoSEQ multiplex PCR assay. For the multiplex PCR, a mixture combining 60 forward primers for TCR Vbeta segments and 13 reverse primers for TCR Jbeta segments was used. Amplification of the CDR3 region of rearranged TCR beta genes was performed with a multiplex PCR assay on genomic DNA. The Illumina HiSeq System was used to sequence the amplified TCR beta libraries as 87-base-pair reads. Under the source paper's analysis protocol: A later analysis tallied 80 million to 95 million unique TCR beta chains across the approximately 670 repertoires, and approximately 11 million of those chains were shared by two or more donors. To remove PCR and sequencing errors, raw reads were error-corrected and collapsed into unique sequences using a nearest-neighbor algorithm that merged closely related sequences. CDR3 sequences were aligned to IMGT reference sequences to assign V, D and J gene segments. For a sequence to be retained, a match of at least six nucleotides was required to both a V gene segment and a J gene segment. Rearrangements were classified as productive when the CDR3 lacked stop codons and remained in frame with V and J, and all other rearrangements were classified as non-productive. CDR3 was defined by IMGT convention, running from the second conserved V-encoded cysteine to the conserved J-encoded phenylalanine. Sequences without an unambiguous match to a single V gene segment were excluded from the earlier analysis of 500 to 700 of the donors. In an earlier analysis of 450 to 700 of the donors, V segments were called functional above 56.7% productive rearrangements and were called segregating when the between-donor standard deviation exceeded 5%. A statistical classification framework was built for diagnosing cytomegalovirus status from the catalog of TCR beta chain sequences. In a later analysis, V and J genes were assigned by comparing TCR nucleotide sequences against IMGT/GENE-DB human TR gene sequences. A later analysis assigned CDR3 sequences and most-parsimonious VDJ recombination scenarios with the TCRdist pipeline. In a later analysis, each TCR beta chain was defined by its CDR3 amino acid sequence together with its V-gene family, and reads without a unique V-gene family were excluded. To address suspected cross-contamination and a sequencing artifact, a later analysis removed roughly 640 highly shared, low-generation-probability nucleotide sequences. A later analysis calculated a clonal expansion index for each public chain from normalized within-repertoire ranks of inferred template counts. Generation probabilities in a later analysis came from a VDJ recombination model fitted to out-of-frame rearrangements, and those results were checked against IGoR. In a later analysis, hypergeometric tests were used to score TCR-TCR, TCR-HLA and TCR-CMV co-occurrence, with a repertoire-size bias correction applied to TCR pairs. A later analysis estimated false discovery rates by permuting HLA or CMV assignments 20 times. A later analysis grouped co-occurring TCRs with DBSCAN, adding TCRdist sequence similarity when clustering within HLA-allele-positive subsets. Repertoires with fewer than 30,000 or more than 120,000 public chains, plus five repertoires with anomalous nucleotide sharing, were excluded from co-occurrence clustering. This immuneACCESS table, as held by TCRdb, lists in-frame sequences with V and J called but not all clones. Of the missing ones, under half trace to an unresolved V gene in checked studies; the others have no known cause. V, J and clone size are taken as reported in that table, and D and trimming were inferred from the DNA itself. The sample records more than 95,000 clones, 65% to 75% of which are singletons. The ten largest make up 4% of the sample.

The clonotype comes from a man aged 35 to 55 in good health and CMV-seropositive. Specimen: PBMCs. The rearrangement joined TRBV5-4 to TRBJ2-4; TRBD2 lines up with 8 middle nucleotides. The CDR3 protein is CASSREGLAKNIQYF. The DNA reads as follows: TGTGCCAGCAGTCGGGAGGGGCTAGCCAAAAACATTCAGTACTTC.